This T cell receptor (beta chain) was observed in a study of T-cell memory formation after mild COVID-19. The germline gives CDR1 SGHRS, CDR2 YFSETQ. This CDR3 is 16 amino acids long. Trimming shortened V by 1 base and J by 0 bases, and 10 bases separated the two germline ends. TCRdb itself ran the 5' RACE reads through MiXCR, one entry per CDR3 protein. The profile shows 260,000 or so distinct CDR3 sequences, about a sixth of them singletons. This clonotype was detected a few times. The antigen is unknown. Study-wide results and caveats: Clones from the second wave (peaking day 37) had unconfirmed SARS-CoV-2 specificity. The finding that pre-infection memory included some responding clones suggested that cross-reactive memory joined. CM and EM subsets held most contracting CD4+ clones; EMRA held CD8+ ones. From day 15 to 85, contracting clones were balanced between CD4 and CD8, whereas later expanders leaned toward CD4+.

The sequenced sample was PBMCs or a T cell subset sorted from them (not recorded which). This TCR was sampled from a man between 18 and 35 years old who had mild COVID-19 (a few samples of this study predate the infection). Cell type and time point are not known. The V call is TRBV5-1, the J call TRBJ2-2; D is unresolved. The CDR3 coding sequence is TGCGCCAGCAGCTTGATGTCAGGCCCGAACACCGGGGAGCTGTTTTTT. This sequence encodes CASSLMSGPNTGELFF.